Presented here are 10 T cell receptor beta chains from one specimen sequenced in a study of response to subunit inactivated influenza vaccine. TCRdb itself ran the RT-PCR reads through MiXCR, one entry per CDR3 protein. Of around 520,000 distinct CDR3 sequences detected, 10% to 15% appear once; the ten largest clones hold about 10%. The sequencing used PBMCs from blood, collected on the day of vaccination. Receptor source: a man aged 50-59 years who received an inactivated influenza vaccine.

This clonotype has a handful of counts. The CDR3 is CASSQDGRGIYGYTF. DNA of the CDR3: TGCGCCAGCAGCCAAGATGGGAGGGGAATCTATGGCTACACCTTC. The chain joins TRBV4-3 to TRBJ1-2; D possibly corresponds to TRBD1 (5 bases). CDR1 is LGHNA and CDR2 is YSLEER in the germline V gene. The V end lost 0 bases, the J end lost 4 bases, and 12 bases lay between the germline ends. CDR3 length: 15 residues.

This clonotype has a count of ten or more. The CDR3 spells CASSSRLAGGQETQYF. CDR3 in DNA: TGTGCCAGCAGTTCCCGACTAGCCGGGGGCCAAGAGACCCAGTACTTC. The J gene is TRBJ2-5, the V gene TRBV6-5, with 7 bases lining up with TRBD2. The CDR3 is made up of 16 amino acids. Germline CDR1 MNHEY, CDR2 SVGAGI. V trimming: 4 bases; J trimming: 1 base; junction bases outside the gene matches: 9.

This clonotype was observed a handful of times. V gene TRBV30 combines with J gene TRBJ2-3; no firm D call. V lost 2 bases, J lost 0 bases, and 6 bases lay in between. The germline V gene has CDR1 GTSNPN and CDR2 SVGIG (reference sequence). CDR3 length: 13 residues. The CDR3 loop reads CAWSRTSTDTQYF. CDR3 bases: TGTGCCTGGAGTAGAACGAGCACAGATACGCAGTATTTT.

This clonotype was counted ten times or more. The V call is TRBV5-1, the J call TRBJ2-7; a possible D gene is TRBD2 (5 bases). The length of the CDR3 is 14 residues. The germline gives CDR1 SGHRS, CDR2 YFSETQ. The ends were cut back, 4 bases at V and 5 bases at J, with 16 bases in the middle. CDR3 protein: CASSPMAGGHEQYF. Here the CDR3 DNA reads TGCGCCAGCAGCCCCATGGCGGGCGGACACGAGCAGTACTTC.

This clonotype was detected a few times. The chain uses TRBV27 and TRBJ1-5; maybe TRBD1 (6 bases). CDR3 length: 14 residues. V gave up 8 bases and J gave up 4 bases, with 15 bases separating them. Germline V gene sequence: CDR1 MNHEY, CDR2 SMNVEV (reference sequence). The chain's CDR3 is CASPSRDINQPQHF. As DNA, the CDR3 is TGTGCCAGCCCGTCCCGGGACATAAATCAGCCCCAGCATTTT.

This clonotype was seen a handful of times. The chain recombines TRBV6-1 with TRBJ2-5; D gene uncertain. V was clipped by 0 bases and J by 6 bases, with 17 bases between them. Germline V gene lookup returns CDR1 MNHNS and CDR2 SASEGT. The CDR3 covers 16 residues. The CDR3 sequence: CASSEAQAGRWKTQYF. DNA of the CDR3: TGTGCCAGCAGTGAAGCGCAGGCAGGAAGATGGAAGACCCAGTACTTC.

This clonotype appeared a few times. This chain links TRBV12-3 or TRBV12-4 with TRBJ2-1; D not resolved. This CDR3 has 17 residues. Trimming shortened V by 1 base and J by 0 bases, and 13 bases separated the two germline ends. The CDR3 here is CASSLGGARFSYNEQFF. The CDR3 region has the DNA TGTGCCAGCAGTTTAGGAGGCGCGAGGTTCTCCTACAATGAGCAGTTCTTC.

In its sample, this clonotype was seen a few times. The chain carries TRBV28 and TRBJ2-2, with D perhaps matching TRBD1 or TRBD2 (5 bases each). Germline CDR1 MDHEN, CDR2 SYDVKM. Trimming left V 10 bases short and J 2 bases short, with 17 bases between. The CDR3 sequence is 15 residues long. The CDR3 DNA is TGTGCCACCAAGCCCGGGACCGACAACACCGGGGAGCTGTTTTTT. Translating gives CATKPGTDNTGELFF.

The V call is TRBV12-3 or TRBV12-4, the J call TRBJ2-3; D is undetermined. Deletions cut 6 bases from V and 5 bases from J, with 12 bases between. CDR3 length equals 13 residues. CDR3 residues: CASSPNRGDTQYF. As DNA, the CDR3 is TGTGCCAGCAGCCCAAACAGAGGAGATACGCAGTATTTT.

This clonotype has ten or more counts. This sequence joins TRBV10-2 and TRBJ2-7; D is undetermined. Trimming pared 2 bases from V and 0 bases from J, leaving 11 bases between. Per the germline V gene, CDR1 is WSHSY and CDR2 is SAAADI. The CDR3 has 15 residues. The CDR3 DNA sequence: TGCGCCAGCAGTGAGGGCGGAATAAGCTCCTACGAGCAGTACTTC. Translating gives CASSEGGISSYEQYF.